What follows are 18 T cell receptor beta chains derived from one specimen sequenced in a study of blood T cell repertoires in COVID-19 (dated by TCRdb to about 2020). The method behind the library was the immunoSEQ multiplex PCR assay. This immuneACCESS table, as held by TCRdb, lists in-frame sequences with V and J called but not all clones. Of the missing ones, under half trace to an unresolved V gene in checked studies; the others have no known cause. The sample table contains 310,000 or so clones; only one count was recorded for approximately 88% of them. 8.9% of the sample is taken by the ten largest. The specimen sequenced was PBMCs or T cells enriched from blood (not recorded which). These receptors were taken from a woman younger than 35 who had recovered from COVID-19.

The chain joins TRBV7-2 to TRBJ2-1; 9 bases agree with TRBD1. The V gene end was trimmed by 5 bases and the J gene end by 5 bases; junction bases not matched to a gene: 10. This CDR3 is 16 amino acids long. Per germline, CDR1 SGHTA and CDR2 FQGNSA. CDR3 coding DNA: TGTGCCAGCAGCCGTCCCCGGGACAGGGTGAACAATGAGCAGTTCTTC. It is translated as CASSRPRDRVNNEQFF.

The chain employs TRBV20-1 and TRBJ1-1; 7 bases map to TRBD1. The V and J ends lost 6 bases and 8 bases, in that order; junction bases with no gene match: 6. This CDR3 has 11 residues. In germline, CDR1 is DFQATT, CDR2 SNEGSKA (reference sequence). CDR3 in DNA: TGCAGTGCCAAGACAGGGTTAGAAGCTTTCTTT. The encoded protein is CSAKTGLEAFF.

The CDR3 region is CASSPPGGGGYTF. The CDR3 DNA reads as TGTGCCAGCAGCCCCCCGGGGGGAGGAGGCTACACCTTC. V usage is TRBV7-9 and J usage is TRBJ1-2; TRBD1 is a possible D gene (5 bases). Looked up from germline, CDR1 is SEHNR and CDR2 is FQNEAQ (reference sequence). The CDR3 loop spans 13 amino acids. V was pared by 5 bases and J by 8 bases, with 15 bases between. The whole variable domain, remainder taken from reference TRBV7-9 and TRBJ1-2, is DTGVSQNPRHKITKRGQNVTFRCDPISEHNRLYWYRQTLGQGPEFLTYFQNEAQLEKSRLLSDRFSAERPKGSFSTLEIQRTEQGDSAMYLCASSPPGGGGYTFGSGTRLTVV.

The chain carries TRBV4-1 and TRBJ1-6, with D tentatively TRBD1 (5 bases). The V end was cut by 1 base, the J end by 7 bases, with 17 bases between. Germline V gene sequence: CDR1 MGHRA, CDR2 YSYEKL. This CDR3 has 17 residues. The CDR3 loop reads CASSQGLRAQENSPLHF. The CDR3 bases are TGCGCCAGCAGCCAAGGGCTCAGGGCCCAAGAGAATTCACCCCTCCACTTT.

The chain carries TRBV4-2 and TRBJ1-5; tentative D call: TRBD1 (6 bases). CDR3 length: 16 amino acids. V lost 0 bases and J 1 base, leaving 10 bases between the germline ends. CDR1 LGHNA and CDR2 YNFKEQ come from the germline V gene. The CDR3 region is CASSQDRDISNQPQHF. The CDR3 DNA reads as TGTGCCAGCAGCCAAGATCGGGACATAAGCAATCAGCCCCAGCATTTT.

V usage is TRBV29-1 and J usage is TRBJ2-1, with 7 bases aligning to TRBD1. In germline, CDR1 is SQVTM, CDR2 ANQGSEA. J was trimmed by 6 bases and V by 6 bases; bases with no gene match: 8. The CDR3 has 13 amino acids. The CDR3 DNA sequence: TGCAGCGTGAAACTGACAGGGTCCAATGAGCAGTTCTTC. It specifies CSVKLTGSNEQFF.

V usage is TRBV12-2 and J usage is TRBJ2-2; TRBD2 is the table's D call and was not checked against the DNA. TRBV12-2 constitutes a pseudogene. The CDR3 is made up of 18 amino acids. The CDR3 sequence is CASRPAAPGLANTGELFF. In DNA form, the CDR3 reads TGTGCAAGTCGCCCAGCCGCCCCAGGACTAGCGAACACCGGGGAGCTGTTTTTT.

This chain joins TRBV4-3 and TRBJ2-1, with TRBD2 matching 7 bases. This CDR3 contains 17 residues. Germline-derived CDR1 and CDR2 are LGHNA and YSLEER. With 5 bases clipped from V and 3 bases from J, the junction kept 13 bases outside the gene matches. The CDR3 protein is CASSERPGAGSYNEQFF. The CDR3 DNA follows: TGCGCCAGCAGCGAACGCCCGGGAGCGGGAAGCTACAATGAGCAGTTCTTC.

The rearrangement links TRBV7-6 to TRBJ2-7; D ambiguous. This CDR3 has 14 amino acids. Trimming stripped 3 bases from V and 3 bases from J, with 12 bases between. Germline V gene lookup returns CDR1 SGHVS and CDR2 FNYEAQ. The CDR3 DNA reads as TGTGCCAGCAGCTTCCGCCAGGATGGCTACGAGCAGTACTTC. Its translation: CASSFRQDGYEQYF. Together with reference TRBV7-6 and TRBJ2-7, the CDR3 gives the full variable domain: GAGVSQSPRYKVTKRGQDVALRCDPISGHVSLYWYRQALGQGPEFLTYFNYEAQQDKSGLPNDRFSAERPEGSISTLTIQRTEQRDSAMYRCASSFRQDGYEQYFGPGTRLTVT.

V is TRBV10-3 and J is TRBJ2-7, with D unresolved. CDR3 length: 12 residues. Germline lookup yields CDR1 ENHRY and CDR2 SYGVKD. The V end was cut by 9 bases, the J end by 0 bases, with 9 bases between. CDR3 amino acids: CAIRENSYEQYF. The CDR3 DNA is TGTGCCATTCGCGAAAACTCCTACGAGCAGTACTTC.

This clone has just a few counts. The genes are TRBV3-1 (or the pseudogene TRBV3-2) and TRBJ1-1; D uncertain. The V and J ends lost 4 bases and 3 bases respectively, with 9 bases between them. CDR3 length: 13 amino acids. CDR1 and CDR2 from the germline V gene are LGHDT and YNNKEL (reference sequence). CDR3 loop: CASSPTRDTEAFF. The CDR3 bases are TGTGCCAGCAGCCCTACCCGGGACACTGAAGCTTTCTTT.

The V and J genes are TRBV28 and TRBJ2-5, with a tentative D call TRBD1 (6 bases). The CDR3 sequence is 12 residues long. Between the trimmed V and J ends, which lost 8 bases and 5 bases, there was a span of 12 bases. Germline V gene lookup returns CDR1 MDHEN and CDR2 SYDVKM. CDR3 DNA: TGTGCCAGCGGCACAGGGTTTGAGACCCAGTACTTC. Protein sequence: CASGTGFETQYF.

In DNA form, the CDR3 reads TGTGCCAGCAGTTATATCATCGGGACTCACCGATACGAGCAGTACTTC. It codes for CASSYIIGTHRYEQYF. V is TRBV6-5 and J is TRBJ2-7; weak D call: TRBD2 (6 bases). CDR3 length: 16 residues. Trimming stripped 3 bases from V and 4 bases from J, with 19 bases between. Germline assignment: CDR1 MNHEY and CDR2 SVGAGI.

The chain is built from TRBV5-1 and TRBJ2-7; 9 positions match TRBD1. The CDR3 extends over 13 amino acids. The V segment lost 4 bases and the J segment 6 bases; nucleotides outside the gene matches: 5. CDR1 is SGHRS and CDR2 is YFSETQ in the germline V gene. Here the CDR3 reads CASSRGQGPEQYF. Written as DNA, the CDR3 is TGCGCCAGCAGCCGAGGACAGGGGCCCGAGCAGTACTTC.

The chain links TRBV4-3 to TRBJ1-1; 7 bases map to TRBD1. Germline CDR1 and CDR2: LGHNA and YSLEER. The CDR3 loop spans 17 amino acids. With V trimmed by 0 bases and J by 0 bases, 7 bases remained unmatched. DNA for the CDR3: TGCGCCAGCAGCCAAGAGAGACAGGGCCCAATGAACACTGAAGCTTTCTTT. Its protein product is CASSQERQGPMNTEAFF.

The gene calls are TRBV27 and TRBJ2-7; 8 bases agree with TRBD2. Germline CDR1 is MNHEY and CDR2 is SMNVEV (reference sequence). With V trimmed by 8 bases and J by 0 bases, 6 bases remained unmatched. The CDR3 is 14 amino acids. In DNA form, the CDR3 reads TGTGCCAGCGGAGTAGCGGGGACCTCCTACGAGCAGTACTTC. Translated: CASGVAGTSYEQYF.

This chain uses TRBV9 with TRBJ1-4; perhaps TRBD1 as D (5 bases). Trimming took 0 bases from V and 4 from J, leaving 10 bases between them. CDR3 length: 15 residues. The V gene's germline CDR1 is SGDLS and CDR2 YYNGEE. CDR3 protein: CASSVAEGVNEKLFF. The CDR3 DNA reads as TGTGCCAGCAGCGTAGCGGAAGGGGTTAATGAAAAACTGTTTTTT.

CDR3 bases: TGTGCCAGCAGCTTGAGGGACAGAACCTACGAGCAGTACTTC. Amino acids: CASSLRDRTYEQYF. This chain joins TRBV28 and TRBJ2-7; TRBD1 matches 7 bases. The junction had 7 bases not matched to a gene; V was cut back by 6 bases and J by 2 bases. This CDR3 spans 14 amino acids. Germline CDR1 MDHEN, CDR2 SYDVKM. The full variable domain, rest sourced from reference TRBV28 and TRBJ2-7, is DVKVTQSSRYLVKRTGEKVFLECVQDMDHENMFWYRQDPGLGLRLIYFSYDVKMKEKGDIPEGYSVSREKKERFSLILESASTNQTSMYLCASSLRDRTYEQYFGPGTRLTVT.